These 14 T cell receptor beta chains were all obtained from the same sample, sequenced in a study of shared clonotypes between healthy human individuals. Sequencing was performed with immunoSEQ multiplex PCR; in TCRdb, only in-frame clones are kept and a portion is missing. The sample lists some 2.1 million clones; about 93% were seen once. The naive CD8 fraction comprised CD45RO-negative cells positively selected for CCR7 and excluded terminally differentiated effector memory CD45RA+ cells. What was sequenced was naive CD8+ T cells from PBMCs. The source is a man between 18 and 29 years old in good health. Some clones in this sample may be carry-over from other donors' samples.

The V call is TRBV7-6, the J call TRBJ2-7, with TRBD1 matching 12 bases. CDR3 size: 15 residues. J gave up 7 bases and V 2 bases, and 6 bases lay outside the gene matches. Germline-derived CDR1 and CDR2 are SGHVS and FNYEAQ. The CDR3 is CASSLLGQGAREQYF. The CDR3 nucleotides read TGTGCCAGCAGCTTATTGGGACAGGGGGCGCGTGAGCAGTACTTC.

The chain recombines TRBV6-6 with TRBJ2-7, with 10 bases that match TRBD2. With V trimmed by 9 bases and J by 1 base, 3 bases remained unmatched. CDR1 is MNHNY and CDR2 is SVGAGI in the germline V gene (reference sequence). This CDR3 has 13 residues. Here the CDR3 reads CARRTSGSYEQYF. CDR3 nucleotide sequence: TGTGCCAGACGGACTAGCGGTTCCTACGAGCAGTACTTC.

The rearrangement links TRBV5-5 to TRBJ2-3, with TRBD1 matching over 7 bases. Trimming took 4 bases from V and 6 from J; bases not matched to a gene: 26. Per the germline V gene, CDR1 is SGHKS and CDR2 is YYEKEE (reference sequence). The CDR3 contains 20 residues. CDR3 in DNA: TGTGCCAGCAGCCCCAGCGGCCAGGGAATTCTAGAGCTCAGGGGGGATACGCAGTATTTT. Protein product: CASSPSGQGILELRGDTQYF.

This clone was seen just once. The chain combines TRBV28 with TRBJ1-1; D is unclear. V was cut by 11 bases and J by 4 bases, with 20 bases left in between. This CDR3 comprises 14 residues. Per germline, CDR1 MDHEN and CDR2 SYDVKM. CDR3 protein: CAVRKGSWSTEAFF. The CDR3 bases are TGTGCCGTCCGTAAAGGATCATGGAGCACTGAAGCTTTCTTT.

With regard to this clone: This specimen includes other DNA sequences encoding the same CDR3. V is TRBV10-3 and J is TRBJ1-2, with 7 bases that match TRBD1. The CDR3 runs to 13 residues. V was clipped by 6 bases and J by 5 bases; unmatched bases: 6. CDR1 and CDR2 from the germline V gene are ENHRY and SYGVKD. CDR3 sequence: CAISLGQIYGYTF. The CDR3 DNA follows: TGTGCCATCAGCTTGGGACAGATATATGGCTACACCTTC.

V gene TRBV5-1 combines with J gene TRBJ2-3; 7 positions match TRBD2. The junction had 2 bases not matched to a gene; V was cut back by 0 bases and J by 4 bases. CDR1 and CDR2 from the germline V gene are SGHRS and YFSETQ. This CDR3 comprises 14 residues. The CDR3 DNA follows: TGCGCCAGCAGCTTGGCCGCGGGGGCAGATACGCAGTATTTT. It yields the protein CASSLAAGADTQYF.

The V gene is TRBV27, the J gene TRBJ1-5; D is uncertain. CDR1 is MNHEY and CDR2 is SMNVEV in the germline V gene (reference sequence). With 2 bases removed from V and 1 base from J, the gap between germline ends came to 18 bases. The CDR3 length is 18 residues. The CDR3 is CASSLIGSRGTSNQPQHF. Here the CDR3 DNA reads TGTGCCAGCAGTTTAATTGGGTCTCGGGGAACAAGCAATCAGCCCCAGCATTTT.

The rearrangement uses TRBV5-1 and TRBJ2-7; 13 nucleotides line up with TRBD2. The CDR3 contains 16 residues. V shed 0 bases and J 2 bases; nucleotides not matched to a gene: 2. Germline V gene sequence: CDR1 SGHRS, CDR2 YFSETQ. The CDR3 loop is CASSLGLAGGPYEQYF. The CDR3 region has the DNA TGCGCCAGCAGCTTGGGACTAGCGGGAGGCCCCTACGAGCAGTACTTC.

The chain is built from TRBV10-3 and TRBJ2-1; 11 bases agree with TRBD2. CDR3 length equals 15 residues. V shed 2 bases and J 8 bases; nucleotides not matched to a gene: 5. The V gene's germline CDR1 is ENHRY and CDR2 SYGVKD. CDR3: CAISELGSGRDEQFF. The CDR3 DNA reads TGTGCCATCAGTGAGCTGGGTAGCGGGAGGGATGAGCAGTTCTTC.

The chain is built from TRBV5-4 and TRBJ2-1; D could derive from TRBD1 or TRBD2 (6 bases each). The CDR3 length is 16 residues. Per the germline V gene, CDR1 is SGHNT and CDR2 is YYREEE (reference sequence). Trimming cost V 4 bases and J 0 bases, with 14 bases left between them. CDR3 in amino acids: CASSPQGLASYNEQFF. The CDR3, as DNA: TGTGCCAGCAGCCCACAGGGACTCGCCTCCTACAATGAGCAGTTCTTC.

The chain employs TRBV28 and TRBJ2-7, with 7 bases identical to TRBD2. With V trimmed by 3 bases and J by 1 base, 9 bases remained unmatched. Germline CDR1 reads MDHEN; CDR2 reads SYDVKM. The CDR3 spans 16 residues. CDR3 sequence reads: CASSLFSSGVSYEQYF. CDR3 sequence (DNA): TGTGCCAGCAGTTTGTTTTCCAGCGGGGTTTCCTACGAGCAGTACTTC. Variable domain in full (rest from reference TRBV28 and TRBJ2-7): DVKVTQSSRYLVKRTGEKVFLECVQDMDHENMFWYRQDPGLGLRLIYFSYDVKMKEKGDIPEGYSVSREKKERFSLILESASTNQTSMYLCASSLFSSGVSYEQYFGPGTRLTVT.

The J gene is TRBJ2-2, the V gene TRBV5-1; 8 nucleotides align to TRBD1. The germline gives CDR1 SGHRS, CDR2 YFSETQ. The CDR3 has 17 amino acids. With V trimmed by 4 bases and J by 8 bases, 16 bases remained unmatched. The CDR3 nucleotides read TGCGCCAGCAGCATAACGACAGGGGAGAGTCGGCTGGGGGAGCTGTTTTTT. Protein: CASSITTGESRLGELFF.

This clone was counted a single time. The J gene is TRBJ2-1, the V gene TRBV9, with 8 bases fitting TRBD1. With V trimmed by 0 bases and J by 7 bases, 9 bases remained unmatched. The germline V gene encodes CDR1 SGDLS and CDR2 YYNGEE. The CDR3 is 16 residues long. The CDR3 sequence: CASSVVHGQGRNEQFF. CDR3 nucleotide sequence: TGTGCCAGCAGCGTAGTGCATGGACAGGGTCGGAATGAGCAGTTCTTC.

This chain links TRBV6-5 with TRBJ1-5, with unresolved D. Trimming stripped 8 bases from V and 8 bases from J, with 22 bases between. Germline CDR1 reads MNHEY; CDR2 reads SVGAGI. The CDR3 has 15 amino acids. CDR3 protein: CASRSEDLGREPQHF. The DNA of the CDR3 is TGTGCCAGCCGTTCGGAAGACCTGGGTCGTGAGCCCCAGCATTTT.